This T cell receptor beta chain was obtained from a study of metastatic and nonmetastatic thyroid tumors. Study context: Repertoires from malignant and benign thyroid patients were compared across blood and tumor or nodule tissue. The study's findings and limits: In blood and tumor, TCR beta diversity was reportedly significantly higher in malignant thyroid tumors than in benign nodules.

The CDR3 sequence is 14 residues long. J was trimmed by 9 bases and V by 4 bases; bases with no gene match: 7. Germline-derived CDR1 and CDR2 are SGHRS and YFSETQ. As concerns this clone: Its antigen is not identified.

As originally analysed: The study built a papillary thyroid cancer distant-metastasis classifier from CDR3 differences across clinicopathological groups. TCRdb recomputed clones from the PCR reads via MiXCR. TCRdb, not the original authors, processed these V and J calls. The table includes 35,000 to 50,000 clones, about 12% detected once. The entire patient cohort was treatment-naive prior to thyroid surgery. This sequence was found in a male donor with papillary thyroid cancer or a benign thyroid nodule (not recorded which). Some clones in this sample may be carry-over from other donors' samples. The rearrangement links TRBV5-1 to TRBJ1-6, with 7 bases aligning to TRBD1. Sequenced input: blood. The CDR3 spells CASSAGTASSPLHF. The CDR3 bases are TGCGCCAGCAGCGCCGGGACAGCTAGTTCACCCCTCCACTTT.